This T cell receptor (beta chain) was identified in a study of graft-versus-host responses after intestinal transplantation. Study-wide background: All recipients got anti-thymocyte globulin induction, then tacrolimus and steroids for 2 to 3 years.

In the case of this clone: Its antigen is as yet unknown.

Libraries were prepared by immunoSEQ multiplex PCR; TCRdb keeps only in-frame clonotypes and omits some of them. The data hold about 130,000 clones, with 92% observed a single time. Study outcomes and limitations: In recipient marrow, GvH clones were found, and some appeared first in ileum or blood. Allografts of one patient group, those with graft-donor T cell macrochimerism, had high graft-versus-host to host-versus-graft clonal ratios.

CDR3 length: 14 residues. With V trimmed by 4 bases and J by 8 bases, 7 bases remained unmatched. Germline CDR1 reads SEHNR; CDR2 reads FQNEAQ (reference sequence). The sequences come from unstimulated CD4+ T cells sorted from spleen or lymph node cells, collected before intestinal transplant. This receptor was obtained from a human donor who received an intestinal transplant. The chain recombines TRBV7-9 with TRBJ2-2; TRBD2 agrees at 7 bases. CDR3 amino acids: CASSSSWTRGELFF. CDR3 DNA: TGTGCCAGCAGCTCTAGCTGGACTAGGGGGGAGCTGTTTTTT.